This is a list of T cell receptor beta chains from one sample in a study of OX40 agonist ivuxolimab in advanced cancers. Assay used: immunoSEQ multiplex PCR; TCRdb lists only in-frame clones, some missing. Of approximately 80,000 clones detected, 90% appear once; the ten largest clones hold 0.33%. Sequencing was performed on CD4+ or CD8+ T cells sorted from blood, taken in a trial of the OX40 agonist ivuxolimab. The receptors were gathered from an adult with an advanced solid tumor such as melanoma, head and neck, liver or kidney cancer. Both conserved end residues are part of each CDR3. A D gene is named only where the DNA matches it firmly. Not all rows give a size; the values are once, few, many and, for expanded clones, a class.

D gene: TRBD2
V gene: TRBV5-1
clone size: .
J gene: TRBJ2-5
CDR3 protein: CASSTGLAETQYF
CDR3 DNA: TGCGCCAGCAGCACTGGACTAGCGGAGACCCAGTACTTC

D gene: TRBD2
V gene: TRBV7-9
clone size: few
J gene: TRBJ2-1
CDR3 protein: CASSSVTSGGNNEQFF
CDR3 DNA: TGTGCCAGCAGCTCAGTAACTAGCGGGGGAAACAATGAGCAGTTCTTC

D gene: .
V gene: TRBV25-1
clone size: few
J gene: TRBJ1-6
CDR3 protein: CASSGDFGTDNSPLHF
CDR3 DNA: TGTGCCAGCAGTGGGGATTTTGGAACGGATAATTCACCCCTCCACTTT

D gene: .
V gene: TRBV19
clone size: .
J gene: TRBJ2-1
CDR3 protein: CASSIDWVSNEQFF
CDR3 DNA: TGTGCCAGTAGTATAGATTGGGTGAGCAATGAGCAGTTCTTC

D gene: .
V gene: TRBV11-3
clone size: .
J gene: TRBJ2-3
CDR3 protein: CASSPGTSDTQYF
CDR3 DNA: TGTGCCAGCAGCCCCGGGACCTCAGATACGCAGTATTTT

D gene: .
V gene: TRBV30
clone size: .
J gene: TRBJ1-4
CDR3 protein: CAWTTGGPQEKLFF
CDR3 DNA: TGTGCCTGGACTACGGGGGGACCTCAGGAAAAACTGTTTTTT

D gene: .
V gene: TRBV9
clone size: once
J gene: TRBJ1-3
CDR3 protein: CASSVADGSGGNTIYF
CDR3 DNA: TGTGCCAGCAGCGTAGCCGATGGATCGGGAGGAAACACCATATATTTT

D gene: .
V gene: TRBV25-1
clone size: once
J gene: TRBJ1-1
CDR3 protein: CASRGPGPRNTEAFF
CDR3 DNA: TGTGCCAGCAGGGGACCGGGTCCGCGGAACACTGAAGCTTTCTTT

D gene: TRBD1
V gene: TRBV15
clone size: .
J gene: TRBJ2-5
CDR3 protein: CATSKNLQGPTGTQYF
CDR3 DNA: TGTGCCACCAGCAAAAACCTACAGGGGCCAACGGGGACCCAGTACTTC

D gene: .
V gene: TRBV5-5
clone size: .
J gene: TRBJ1-2
CDR3 protein: CASSSGDTYGYTF
CDR3 DNA: TGTGCCAGCAGCTCAGGGGACACCTATGGCTACACCTTC

D gene: TRBD2
V gene: TRBV5-8
clone size: .
J gene: TRBJ2-5
CDR3 protein: CASSRGLAGEMYQETQYF
CDR3 DNA: TGTGCCAGCAGCCGCGGACTAGCGGGGGAAATGTACCAAGAGACCCAGTACTTC

D gene: .
V gene: TRBV7-3
clone size: .
J gene: TRBJ1-1
CDR3 protein: CASSAQGRAINTEAFF
CDR3 DNA: TGTGCCAGCAGCGCCCAAGGAAGGGCCATAAACACTGAAGCTTTCTTT

D gene: .
V gene: TRBV7-2
clone size: .
J gene: TRBJ2-7
CDR3 protein: CASSLLNEQYF
CDR3 DNA: TGTGCCAGCAGCTTGCTCAACGAGCAGTACTTC

D gene: .
V gene: TRBV4-1
clone size: .
J gene: TRBJ2-4
CDR3 protein: CASSQGWGGFRDIQYF
CDR3 DNA: TGCGCCAGCAGCCAAGGATGGGGTGGGTTTCGGGACATTCAGTACTTC

D gene: TRBD1
V gene: TRBV5-6
clone size: .
J gene: TRBJ2-5
CDR3 protein: CASSRDRGLETQYF
CDR3 DNA: TGTGCCAGCAGCCGGGACAGGGGACTAGAGACCCAGTACTTC

D gene: TRBD1
V gene: TRBV15
clone size: .
J gene: TRBJ1-3
CDR3 protein: CATSPTGGNTIYF
CDR3 DNA: TGTGCCACCAGCCCGACAGGGGGCAACACCATATATTTT

D gene: .
V gene: TRBV27
clone size: .
J gene: TRBJ2-5
CDR3 protein: CASSSVVGGQETQYF
CDR3 DNA: TGTGCCAGCAGCTCTGTCGTAGGGGGACAAGAGACCCAGTACTTC

D gene: .
V gene: TRBV11-2
clone size: .
J gene: TRBJ2-5
CDR3 protein: CASSLESLAKGTQYF
CDR3 DNA: TGTGCCAGCAGCTTAGAAAGTCTAGCGAAGGGGACCCAGTACTTC

D gene: TRBD1
V gene: TRBV19
clone size: .
J gene: TRBJ1-4
CDR3 protein: CASSIGGTGGKKLFF
CDR3 DNA: TGTGCCAGTAGTATTGGCGGGACAGGGGGCAAAAAACTGTTTTTT

D gene: .
V gene: TRBV5-8
clone size: .
J gene: TRBJ1-6
CDR3 protein: CASSQGFENSPLHF
CDR3 DNA: TGTGCCAGCTCCCAGGGATTTGAAAATTCACCCCTCCACTTT

D gene: .
V gene: TRBV19
clone size: few
J gene: TRBJ1-6
CDR3 protein: CASSIVQGSNSPLHF
CDR3 DNA: TGTGCCAGTAGTATTGTACAGGGATCTAATTCACCCCTCCACTTT

D gene: .
V gene: TRBV7-9
clone size: .
J gene: TRBJ1-1
CDR3 protein: CASSLGQDLGWAFF
CDR3 DNA: TGTGCCAGCAGCTTAGGGCAGGACCTTGGGTGGGCTTTCTTT

D gene: .
V gene: TRBV6-1
clone size: .
J gene: TRBJ1-3
CDR3 protein: CASRTVNSGNTIYF
CDR3 DNA: TGTGCCAGCAGGACTGTCAACTCTGGAAACACCATATATTTT

D gene: TRBD2
V gene: TRBV7-6
clone size: once
J gene: TRBJ2-2
CDR3 protein: CASSFASGGSNTGELFF
CDR3 DNA: TGTGCCAGCAGCTTCGCTAGCGGGGGGAGTAACACCGGGGAGCTGTTTTTT

D gene: TRBD1
V gene: TRBV6-6
clone size: .
J gene: TRBJ1-6
CDR3 protein: CASTREGGSPLHF
CDR3 DNA: TGTGCCAGCACTAGGGAAGGGGGCTCACCCCTCCACTTT

D gene: .
V gene: TRBV7-6
clone size: .
J gene: TRBJ1-6
CDR3 protein: CASSTGLESPLHF
CDR3 DNA: TGTGCCAGCAGCACAGGGTTGGAATCACCCCTCCACTTT

D gene: TRBD1
V gene: TRBV5-4
clone size: .
J gene: TRBJ2-7
CDR3 protein: CASSLPGGYGEQYF
CDR3 DNA: TGTGCCAGCAGCTTGCCAGGGGGCTATGGTGAGCAGTACTTC

D gene: .
V gene: TRBV30
clone size: .
J gene: TRBJ2-3
CDR3 protein: CAWSRLSSTDTQYF
CDR3 DNA: TGTGCCTGGAGTCGTCTGTCTTCCACAGATACGCAGTATTTT

D gene: .
V gene: TRBV29-1
clone size: .
J gene: TRBJ1-2
CDR3 protein: CSVEDPKPGRNYGYTF
CDR3 DNA: TGCAGCGTTGAAGATCCGAAGCCAGGACGTAACTATGGCTACACCTTC

D gene: .
V gene: TRBV25-1
clone size: .
J gene: TRBJ2-1
CDR3 protein: CASSLYNEQFF
CDR3 DNA: TGTGCCAGCAGCCTATACAATGAGCAGTTCTTC

D gene: .
V gene: TRBV4-1
clone size: .
J gene: TRBJ2-5
CDR3 protein: CASSPANNQETQYF
CDR3 DNA: TGCGCCAGCAGCCCCGCCAATAACCAAGAGACCCAGTACTTC

D gene: TRBD1
V gene: TRBV19
clone size: .
J gene: TRBJ1-1
CDR3 protein: CATFDRDRDPFAFF
CDR3 DNA: TGTGCCACCTTTGACCGGGACAGAGACCCCTTTGCTTTCTTT

D gene: .
V gene: TRBV11-2
clone size: .
J gene: TRBJ2-3
CDR3 protein: CASTHSAGTQYF
CDR3 DNA: TGTGCCAGCACCCACTCGGCGGGTACGCAGTATTTT

D gene: .
V gene: TRBV4-1
clone size: .
J gene: TRBJ2-3
CDR3 protein: CASSHGRLEGIFTDTQYF
CDR3 DNA: TGCGCCAGCAGCCACGGCCGGTTGGAGGGGATTTTCACAGATACGCAGTATTTT

D gene: .
V gene: TRBV29-1
clone size: .
J gene: TRBJ2-5
CDR3 protein: CSEGRVQETQYF
CDR3 DNA: TGCAGCGAAGGACGGGTTCAAGAGACCCAGTACTTC

D gene: .
V gene: TRBV7-9
clone size: .
J gene: TRBJ1-2
CDR3 protein: CAGAQGNYGYTF
CDR3 DNA: TGTGCCGGTGCCCAGGGGAACTATGGCTACACCTTC

D gene: .
V gene: TRBV30
clone size: .
J gene: TRBJ2-4
CDR3 protein: CAWSSGLRLKLAKNIQYF
CDR3 DNA: TGTGCCTGGAGCTCGGGGCTCAGACTGAAACTAGCCAAAAACATTCAGTACTTC

D gene: .
V gene: TRBV6-1
clone size: .
J gene: TRBJ1-5
CDR3 protein: CASSEKRGRGFSNQPQHF
CDR3 DNA: TGTGCCAGCAGTGAAAAGAGGGGGAGGGGGTTTAGCAATCAGCCCCAGCATTTT

D gene: TRBD2
V gene: TRBV5-4
clone size: .
J gene: TRBJ2-3
CDR3 protein: CASSLTSGGADTQYF
CDR3 DNA: TGTGCCAGCAGCCTGACTAGCGGGGGGGCAGATACGCAGTATTTT

D gene: .
V gene: TRBV12-5
clone size: .
J gene: TRBJ1-1
CDR3 protein: CASGGPENTEAFF
CDR3 DNA: TGTGCTAGTGGGGGGCCGGAGAACACTGAAGCTTTCTTT

D gene: .
V gene: TRBV21-1
clone size: .
J gene: TRBJ2-2
CDR3 protein: CASSDPQRGWGELFF
CDR3 DNA: TGTGCCAGCTCGGACCCCCAGCGGGGCTGGGGGGAGCTGTTTTTT

D gene: TRBD1
V gene: TRBV6-5
clone size: .
J gene: TRBJ1-5
CDR3 protein: CASSPGQGSQPQHF
CDR3 DNA: TGTGCCAGCAGTCCAGGACAGGGTAGTCAGCCCCAGCATTTT

D gene: .
V gene: TRBV6-6
clone size: .
J gene: TRBJ1-1
CDR3 protein: CASSGRTANTEAFF
CDR3 DNA: TGTGCCAGCAGTGGTCGGACAGCGAACACTGAAGCTTTCTTT

D gene: .
V gene: TRBV5-1
clone size: .
J gene: TRBJ1-3
CDR3 protein: CASSAQGTGNTIYF
CDR3 DNA: TGCGCCAGCAGCGCCCAGGGGACAGGAAACACCATATATTTT

D gene: .
V gene: TRBV7-6
clone size: .
J gene: TRBJ2-2
CDR3 protein: CASSLAHATTGELFF
CDR3 DNA: TGTGCCAGCAGCTTAGCGCACGCTACCACCGGGGAGCTGTTTTTT